This T cell receptor (beta chain) was sequenced during a study of blood T cell repertoires in COVID-19. Across the study: Sites across the United States, Italy and Spain contributed samples from acute and convalescent COVID-19.

V was pared by 2 bases and J by 0 bases, with 4 bases of the junction left unmatched. CDR1 is SNHLY and CDR2 is FYNNEI in the germline V gene. The CDR3 sequence is 16 residues long. Sequencing was performed with immunoSEQ multiplex PCR; in TCRdb, only in-frame clones are kept and a portion is missing. The profile shows approximately 230,000 clones, around 88% of them singletons. The receptor's source is a man at least 80 years old with acute or convalescent COVID-19. The chain uses TRBV2 and TRBJ1-1; 9 bases agree with TRBD1. Sequencing was performed on peripheral blood. The DNA of the CDR3 is TGTGCCAGCAGTGAACTGGGACAGGGCATGAACACTGAAGCTTTCTTT. It is translated as CASSELGQGMNTEAFF. The variable domain in full, with the rest retrieved from reference TRBV2 and TRBJ1-1, is EPEVTQTPSHQVTQMGQEVILRCVPISNHLYFYWYRQILGQKVEFLVSFYNNEISEKSEIFDDQFSVERPDGSNFTLKIRSTKLEDSAMYFCASSELGQGMNTEAFFGQGTRLTVV.